This passage covers 21 T cell receptor beta chains from one sample sequenced in a study of shared clonotypes between healthy human individuals. Measured with immunoSEQ multiplex PCR; TCRdb has only the in-frame clones, and not every one. The sample records roughly 1,000,000 clones, around 82% being singletons. The sample comprised memory CD4+ T cells from PBMCs. The subset denotes: CD45RA-negative fraction. The receptors here all came from a man younger than 35 in good health. Some clones in this sample may be carry-over from other donors' samples.

The V and J genes are TRBV30 and TRBJ2-5, with D perhaps being TRBD1 or TRBD2 (5 bases each). CDR3 length: 12 residues. Trimming took 5 bases from V and 4 from J, leaving 11 bases between them. The V gene's germline CDR1 is GTSNPN and CDR2 SVGIG (reference sequence). The CDR3 DNA follows: TGTGCCTGGGGGACCGCGCTAGAGACCCAGTACTTC. It yields the protein CAWGTALETQYF.

V and J are TRBV6-5 and TRBJ2-7; 7 nucleotides line up with TRBD1. This CDR3 is 12 amino acids long. Per germline, CDR1 MNHEY and CDR2 SVGAGI. Losses at the gene ends were 5 bases for V and 3 bases for J; bases not matched to a gene: 1. Here the CDR3 DNA reads TGTGCCAGCAGTCGACAGGGCTACGAGCAGTACTTC. Residues: CASSRQGYEQYF.

The chain uses TRBV2 and TRBJ2-7; a weak D match, TRBD1 (6 bases). Germline values: CDR1 SNHLY, CDR2 FYNNEI. V was shortened by 8 bases and J by 2 bases, with 10 bases between the two germline ends. The CDR3 spans 12 residues. CDR3: CASRQETYEQYF. CDR3 bases: TGTGCCAGCCGACAGGAGACCTACGAGCAGTACTTC. Drawing the rest from reference TRBV2 and TRBJ2-7, the complete variable domain is EPEVTQTPSHQVTQMGQEVILRCVPISNHLYFYWYRQILGQKVEFLVSFYNNEISEKSEIFDDQFSVERPDGSNFTLKIRSTKLEDSAMYFCASRQETYEQYFGPGTRLTVT.

This chain uses TRBV19 with TRBJ2-5; the D gene is possibly TRBD2 (5 bases). This CDR3 has 13 amino acids. The germline CDR1 and CDR2 sequences are LNHDA and SQIVND (reference sequence). Trimming removed 7 bases at V and 1 base at J, with 10 bases between. The CDR3 spells CASNQRVQETQYF. CDR3 nucleotide sequence: TGTGCCAGTAATCAGAGGGTCCAAGAGACCCAGTACTTC.

As for this clone: An end of the junction does not agree with germline; a read error may underlie this. The chain couples TRBV5-1 to TRBJ1-1; D perhaps matches TRBD1 (5 bases). CDR1 and CDR2 (germline): SGHRS, YFSETQ. This CDR3 comprises 15 residues. This CDR3 is CASSLTGRGSTEAFF. The CDR3 DNA reads TGTGCCAGCAGCTTAACCGGCCGGGGGAGCACTGAAGCTTTCTTT. Full variable domain (rest looked up from reference TRBV5-1 and TRBJ1-1): KAGVTQTPRYLIKTRGQQVTLSCSPISGHRSVSWYQQTPGQGLQFLFEYFSETQRNKGNFPGRFSGRQFSNSRSEMNVSTLELGDSALYLCASSLTGRGSTEAFFGQGTRLTVV.

Concerning this clone itself: At the DNA level, this CDR3 is encoded by other sequences in the same sample as well. This chain connects TRBV2 to TRBJ1-5; 8 bases are a match to TRBD1. V lost 4 bases to trimming and J lost 7 bases; unmatched junction nucleotides: 6. This CDR3 has 14 residues. The germline CDR1 and CDR2 sequences are SNHLY and FYNNEI. The CDR3, as DNA: TGTGCCAGCAGTGGACAGGGGATGCGACAGCCCCAGCATTTT. It translates to CASSGQGMRQPQHF.

This sequence joins TRBV2 and TRBJ1-1; D unclear. Germline assignment: CDR1 SNHLY and CDR2 FYNNEI. Trimming took off 8 bases at V and 0 bases at J, with 4 bases between the two ends. The CDR3 has 11 amino acids. The CDR3, as DNA: TGTGCCAGCTTCCTGAACACTGAAGCTTTCTTT. It yields the protein CASFLNTEAFF.

About this clone: Other DNA sequences within the sample encode an identical CDR3. The chain uses TRBV28 and TRBJ1-2, with 7 bases fitting TRBD1. CDR1 is MDHEN, CDR2 SYDVKM, per germline. V shed 3 bases and J 5 bases; nucleotides not matched to a gene: 6. This CDR3 region has 14 residues. The DNA of the CDR3 is TGTGCCAGCAGTTTGTGGCAGGGGGATTATGGCTACACCTTC. Translation gives CASSLWQGDYGYTF.

The chain recombines TRBV10-3 with TRBJ2-7; 9 bases line up with TRBD1. Trimming at V came to 6 bases and at J to 2 bases, leaving 5 bases not matched to a gene. Germline CDR1 reads ENHRY; CDR2 reads SYGVKD. The CDR3 is 14 residues long. Here the CDR3 reads CAISGTGIAYEQYF. The CDR3 DNA reads TGTGCCATCAGCGGGACAGGGATCGCCTACGAGCAGTACTTC.

This clone came up a few times. The chain carries TRBV28 and TRBJ2-3; D possibly corresponds to TRBD2 (6 bases). Germline loops: CDR1 MDHEN, CDR2 SYDVKM. The CDR3 contains 11 residues. Trimming took off 4 bases at V and 9 bases at J, with 8 bases between the two ends. In nucleotides, the CDR3 is TGTGCCAGCAGTTCCCGGGAGACGCAGTATTTT. Amino acid sequence: CASSSRETQYF. The full variable domain, with the rest looked up from reference TRBV28 and TRBJ2-3, is DVKVTQSSRYLVKRTGEKVFLECVQDMDHENMFWYRQDPGLGLRLIYFSYDVKMKEKGDIPEGYSVSREKKERFSLILESASTNQTSMYLCASSSRETQYFGPGTRLTVL.

J is TRBJ2-3 and V is TRBV11-3; TRBD2 might be the D (5 bases). The ends were cut back, 5 bases at V and 6 bases at J, with 15 bases in the middle. This CDR3 contains 14 residues. The germline gives CDR1 SGHNT, CDR2 YENEEA. The DNA of the CDR3 is TGTGCCAGCAGCCCCGGTCCTACGGGGGATACGCAGTATTTT. This codes for CASSPGPTGDTQYF.

J is TRBJ2-7 and V is TRBV27; 7 bases map to TRBD1. The V gene end was trimmed by 5 bases and the J gene end by 2 bases; junction bases not matched to a gene: 9. Per germline, CDR1 MNHEY and CDR2 SMNVEV (reference sequence). This CDR3 contains 15 residues. The CDR3 sequence is CASSVRTGLTYEQYF. CDR3 DNA: TGTGCCAGCAGTGTCCGGACAGGCCTAACCTACGAGCAGTACTTC.

At least ten counts were recorded for this clone. The J gene is TRBJ1-5, the V gene TRBV5-6, with 7 bases identical to TRBD1. The CDR3 has 14 residues. Germline V gene lookup returns CDR1 SGHDT and CDR2 YYEEEE. J was trimmed by 2 bases and V by 10 bases; bases with no gene match: 9. This CDR3 reads CAGTGTDGNQPQHF. The CDR3, as DNA: TGTGCCGGTACCGGGACAGACGGCAATCAGCCCCAGCATTTT.

This clone was picked up one time. The CDR3 DNA sequence: TGTGCCAGCAGCCAGTCTAGCGGGAGGGCCGTTGAGCAGTTCTTC. Residues: CASSQSSGRAVEQFF. This chain uses TRBV14 with TRBJ2-1; 12 bases are shared with TRBD2. Germline V gene lookup returns CDR1 SGHDN and CDR2 FVKESK. The CDR3 is made up of 15 amino acids. The trim removed 3 bases at V and 9 bases at J, leaving 6 bases unmatched.

This rearrangement joins TRBV7-3 to TRBJ2-2; the D gene is possibly TRBD2 (5 bases). Trimming left V 5 bases short and J 6 bases short, with 7 bases between. CDR3 length: 12 amino acids. Per germline, CDR1 SGHTA and CDR2 FQGTGA. CDR3 loop: CASSPSSGELFF. The CDR3 nucleotides read TGTGCCAGCAGCCCTAGCTCCGGGGAGCTGTTTTTT. Supplemented by reference TRBV7-3 and TRBJ2-2, the full variable domain reads GAGVSQTPSNKVTEKGKYVELRCDPISGHTALYWYRQSLGQGPEFLIYFQGTGAADDSGLPNDRFFAVRPEGSVSTLKIQRTERGDSAVYLCASSPSSGELFFGEGSRLTVL.

This clone showed up just a few times. The CDR3 DNA reads as TGTGCCAGCAGTTTATGGCTGGCAGAGACCAAGCCCCAGCATTTT. Translated, it gives CASSLWLAETKPQHF. V gene TRBV28 combines with J gene TRBJ1-5; no firm D call. With 0 bases removed from V and 8 bases from J, the gap between germline ends came to 14 bases. The germline gives CDR1 MDHEN, CDR2 SYDVKM. The CDR3 contains 15 residues.

The V and J genes are TRBV29-1 and TRBJ1-1; 11 bases agree with TRBD1. The V segment lost 2 bases and the J segment 10 bases; nucleotides outside the gene matches: 9. Germline assignment: CDR1 SQVTM and CDR2 ANQGSEA. The CDR3 covers 14 residues. The CDR3 protein is CSVEKGQGVRRAFF. CDR3 in DNA: TGCAGCGTTGAAAAGGGACAGGGGGTCAGGAGAGCTTTCTTT.

CDR3 DNA sequence: TGTGCCAGCAGCCTCTGGGTCGGGACGCAAAGGGAGACCCAGTACTTC. This gives the protein CASSLWVGTQRETQYF. This chain links TRBV5-6 with TRBJ2-5; the D gene could be TRBD1 or TRBD2 (5 bases each). V lost 4 bases and J lost 5, with 21 bases in between. CDR3 length: 16 residues. The germline V gene encodes CDR1 SGHDT and CDR2 YYEEEE. Full variable domain (outside the CDR3, taken from reference TRBV5-6 and TRBJ2-5): DAGVTQSPTHLIKTRGQQVTLRCSPKSGHDTVSWYQQALGQGPQFIFQYYEEEERQRGNFPDRFSGHQFPNYSSELNVNALLLGDSALYLCASSLWVGTQRETQYFGPGTRLLVL.

This clone has a single count. A much larger clone lies one base from this, so it may be a read error. The same CDR3 is also encoded by other DNA sequences in this sample. The gene calls are TRBV7-2 and TRBJ1-1; D is unresolved. The CDR3 consists of 13 residues. From germline, CDR1 is SGHTA and CDR2 FQGNSA. V lost 2 bases, J lost 0 bases, and 4 bases lay in between. The CDR3 sequence: CASSLQLNTEAFF. The CDR3 nucleotides are TGTGCCAGCAGCTTACAGTTGAACACTGAAGCTTTCTTT.

This clone was seen a handful of times. The chain carries TRBV28 and TRBJ2-5, with no clear D. The length of the CDR3 is 13 residues. Germline V gives CDR1 MDHEN, CDR2 SYDVKM. V shed 11 bases and J shed 1 base, with 14 bases lying between them. The CDR3: CAAARRSQETQYF. CDR3 nucleotides: TGTGCCGCCGCCCGCCGGAGCCAAGAGACCCAGTACTTC.

This sequence joins TRBV6-1 and TRBJ2-3, with TRBD2 matching 11 bases. Trimming at V came to 2 bases and at J to 1 base, leaving 5 bases not matched to a gene. Germline assignment: CDR1 MNHNS and CDR2 SASEGT. The CDR3 totals 17 residues. The CDR3, as DNA: TGTGCCAGCAGTGAATCCGTTAGCGGGAGGGGCACAGATACGCAGTATTTT. This gives the protein CASSESVSGRGTDTQYF.